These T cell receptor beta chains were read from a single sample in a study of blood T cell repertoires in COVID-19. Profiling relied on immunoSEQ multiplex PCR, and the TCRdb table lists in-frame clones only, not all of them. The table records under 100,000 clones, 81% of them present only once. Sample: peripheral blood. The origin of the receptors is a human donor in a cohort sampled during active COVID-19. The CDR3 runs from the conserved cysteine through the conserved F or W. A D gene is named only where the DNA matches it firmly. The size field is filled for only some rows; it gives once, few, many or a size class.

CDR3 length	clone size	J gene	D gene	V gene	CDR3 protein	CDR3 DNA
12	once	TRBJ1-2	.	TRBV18	CASSPSDYGYTF	TGTGCCAGCTCACCATCGGACTATGGCTACACCTTC
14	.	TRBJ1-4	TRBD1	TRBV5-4	CASSPGQGGEKLFF	TGTGCCAGCAGTCCGGGACAGGGTGGGGAAAAACTGTTTTTT
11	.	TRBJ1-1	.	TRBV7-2	CASRGHVEAFF	TGTGCCAGCAGAGGACACGTTGAAGCTTTCTTT
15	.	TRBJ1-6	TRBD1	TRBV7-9	CASSSRGTGASPLHF	TGTGCCAGCAGCTCCCGAGGGACAGGGGCATCACCCCTCCACTTT
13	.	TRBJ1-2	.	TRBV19	CASHPPGGDGYTF	TGTGCCAGTCATCCACCCGGGGGGGATGGCTACACCTTC
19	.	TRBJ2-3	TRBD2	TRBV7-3	CASSPNPRLAGGPGDTQYF	TGTGCCAGCAGCCCTAACCCGAGACTAGCGGGGGGGCCCGGAGATACGCAGTATTTT
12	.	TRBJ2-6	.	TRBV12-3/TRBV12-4	CASTSGANVLTF	TGTGCCAGCACCTCGGGGGCCAACGTCCTGACTTTC
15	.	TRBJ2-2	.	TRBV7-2	CASSLASSGVGELFF	TGTGCCAGCAGCTTAGCGTCCTCCGGGGTCGGGGAGCTGTTTTTT
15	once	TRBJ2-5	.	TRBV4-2	CASSPGGVSRETQYF	TGTGCCAGCAGCCCCGGCGGTGTGAGTCGGGAGACCCAGTACTTC
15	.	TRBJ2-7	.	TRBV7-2	CASSPGRGRTYEQYF	TGTGCCAGCAGCCCGGGGCGGGGACGAACCTACGAGCAGTACTTC
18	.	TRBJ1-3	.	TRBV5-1	CASSLSSGGTRSGNTIYF	TGCGCCAGCAGCTTGTCATCGGGGGGAACCCGCTCTGGAAACACCATATATTTT
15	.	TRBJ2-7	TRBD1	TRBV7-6	CASSSGQGSIYEQYF	TGTGCCAGCAGCTCGGGACAGGGGTCGATCTACGAGCAGTACTTC
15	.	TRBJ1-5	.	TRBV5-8	CASSLVFGSNQPQHF	TGTGCCAGCAGCTTGGTTTTCGGGAGCAATCAGCCCCAGCATTTT
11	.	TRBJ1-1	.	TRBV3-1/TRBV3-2	CASSSRGEAFF	TGTGCCAGCAGCTCCCGGGGGGAAGCTTTCTTT
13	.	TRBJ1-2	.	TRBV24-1	CATSKTAAGGYTF	TGTGCCACCAGTAAGACCGCAGCGGGTGGCTACACCTTC
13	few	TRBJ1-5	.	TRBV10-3	CAISEGREQPQHF	TGTGCCATCAGTGAGGGGAGGGAACAGCCCCAGCATTTT
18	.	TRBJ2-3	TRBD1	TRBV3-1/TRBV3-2	CASSQDVRTDREKDTQYF	TGTGCCAGCAGCCAAGACGTACGAACAGACAGGGAGAAAGATACGCAGTATTTT
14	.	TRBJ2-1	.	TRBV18	CASSPSSRGNEQFF	TGTGCCAGCTCACCATCCTCACGGGGGAATGAGCAGTTCTTC
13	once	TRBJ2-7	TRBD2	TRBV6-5	CASIDPTGGGEYF	TGTGCCAGCATCGACCCAACCGGGGGGGGTGAGTACTTC
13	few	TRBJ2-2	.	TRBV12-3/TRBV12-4	CASSIWSTGELFF	TGTGCCAGCAGTATTTGGAGTACCGGGGAGCTGTTTTTT
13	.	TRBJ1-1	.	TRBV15	CATSKQGNTEAFF	TGTGCCACCAGCAAACAGGGCAACACTGAAGCTTTCTTT
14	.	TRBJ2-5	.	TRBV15	CATSPELAEKTQYF	TGTGCCACCAGCCCCGAGCTAGCTGAGAAGACCCAGTACTTC
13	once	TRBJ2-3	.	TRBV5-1	CASSPQSTDTQYF	TGCGCCAGCAGTCCCCAGAGCACAGATACGCAGTATTTT
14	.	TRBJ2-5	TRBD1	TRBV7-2	CASSSLGQGKTQYF	TGTGCCAGCAGCTCCCTCGGACAGGGAAAGACCCAGTACTTC